Shown below are 6 T cell receptor beta chains from a single sample sequenced in a study of shared T cell receptors in the human thymus. Clones were read by immunoSEQ multiplex PCR, and TCRdb kept only the in-frame ones, dropping some. The sample contains some 660,000 clones, more than 70% of which appear only once. This same sample was also part of a study on human thymus T cells.

The sequencing input was thymocytes. These receptors originate from a boy under three years old with a congenital heart defect.

This chain links TRBV10-3 with TRBJ2-2; 7 positions match TRBD1. The CDR3 runs 17 residues. Looked up from germline, CDR1 is ENHRY and CDR2 is SYGVKD. Trimming removed 3 bases from V and 2 bases from J; junction bases left unmatched: 9. This CDR3 is CAISDLRKGANTGELFF. CDR3 sequence (DNA): TGTGCCATCAGTGACCTGCGGAAGGGGGCAAACACCGGGGAGCTGTTTTTT.

J is TRBJ2-7 and V is TRBV29-1; D is undetermined. The CDR3 is 12 amino acids. Between the trimmed V and J ends, which lost 4 bases and 4 bases, there was a span of 11 bases. In germline, CDR1 is SQVTM, CDR2 ANQGSEA. This CDR3 is CSVVQPPYEQYF. The DNA for the CDR3 is TGCAGCGTTGTACAGCCACCTTACGAGCAGTACTTC.

This clone was counted between two and nine times. The chain couples TRBV28 to TRBJ1-4; no clear D. The CDR3 covers 19 residues. V lost 4 bases to trimming and J lost 0 bases, with 21 bases between them. CDR1 is MDHEN, CDR2 SYDVKM, per germline. The CDR3 coding sequence is TGTGCCAGCAGTTCCAGCTGGGCAGGTCCTAAAGCAACTAATGAAAAACTGTTTTTT. It is translated as CASSSSWAGPKATNEKLFF.

The chain uses TRBV6-5 and TRBJ2-7; D uncertain. Germline V gives CDR1 MNHEY, CDR2 SVGAGI. Trimming cost V 2 bases and J 1 base, with 6 bases left between them. The CDR3 is 13 residues long. CDR3 residues: CASSYQASYEQYF. DNA of the CDR3: TGTGCCAGCAGTTACCAGGCTTCCTACGAGCAGTACTTC.

This chain connects TRBV7-2 to TRBJ1-6; TRBD1 matches 10 bases. The V gene's germline CDR1 is SGHTA and CDR2 FQGNSA. After removal of 5 bases from V and 5 bases from J, the junction contained 6 bases not matched to a gene. The CDR3 loop spans 16 amino acids. Here the CDR3 DNA reads TGTGCCAGCAGCCCAGCGGGGACAGGGGATAATTCACCCCTCCACTTT. It codes for CASSPAGTGDNSPLHF.

The chain couples TRBV10-3 to TRBJ2-7, with a possible D match to TRBD2 (6 bases). CDR3 length: 13 amino acids. Trimming removed 8 bases from V and 1 base from J, with 12 bases in between. Germline CDR1 reads ENHRY; CDR2 reads SYGVKD. CDR3 region: CAIGGDQSYEQYF. The CDR3 bases are TGTGCCATCGGCGGGGACCAATCCTACGAGCAGTACTTC.